What follows describes a single TCR beta chain. These data are taken from a study of cytomegalovirus exposure and HLA in healthy donors. From germline, CDR1 is SGHRS and CDR2 YFSETQ. Losses at the gene ends were 6 bases for V and 1 base for J; bases not matched to a gene: 11. This CDR3 has 16 residues. TCRdb's table, derived via immunoSEQ multiplex PCR, lists solely in-frame clones and lacks some. The top ten clones hold around 0.8% of a sample with about 360,000 clones, 86% of them seen once. This sequence joins TRBV5-1 and TRBJ1-2, with TRBD1 matching over 8 bases. Sequenced input: PBMCs. The TCR sequence derives from a young woman in good health and CMV-seronegative. DNA for the CDR3: TGCGCCAGCAAAAGAGAAGGACAGGGCATTAACTATGGCTACACCTTC. It yields the protein CASKREGQGINYGYTF.